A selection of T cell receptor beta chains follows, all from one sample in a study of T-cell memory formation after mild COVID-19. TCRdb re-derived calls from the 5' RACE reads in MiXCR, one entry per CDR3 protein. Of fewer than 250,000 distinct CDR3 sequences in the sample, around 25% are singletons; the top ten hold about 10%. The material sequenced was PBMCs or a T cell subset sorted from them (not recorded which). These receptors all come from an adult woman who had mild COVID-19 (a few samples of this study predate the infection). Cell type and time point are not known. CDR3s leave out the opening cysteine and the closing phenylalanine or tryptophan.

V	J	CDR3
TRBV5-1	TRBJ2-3	ASSTAGTLVTDTQY
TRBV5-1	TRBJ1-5	ASSRTGGAGQPQH
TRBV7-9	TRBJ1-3	ASSLGQASGNTIY
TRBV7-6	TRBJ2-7	ASSSPPYEQY
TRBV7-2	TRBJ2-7	ASSFRQGSEQY
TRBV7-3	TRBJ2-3	ASSLTYQDTQY
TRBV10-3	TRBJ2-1	AIKPGAAGGDGQF
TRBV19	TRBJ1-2	ASSILLGISGYT
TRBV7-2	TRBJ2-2	ASSLGGQGATGELF
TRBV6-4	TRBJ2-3	ASSEAGATDTQY
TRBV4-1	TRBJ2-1	ASSPLYGGVGNEQF
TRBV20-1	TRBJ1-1	SATRGPQNTEAF
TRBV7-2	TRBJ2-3	ASSQGTSGGDTQY
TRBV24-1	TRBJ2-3	ATSDSKPGLATDTQY
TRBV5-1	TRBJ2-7	ASSFGPKYTYEQY
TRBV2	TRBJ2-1	ASSETPISEQF
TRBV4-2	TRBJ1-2	ASSQGPDRDGYT
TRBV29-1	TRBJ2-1	SVPTGGPNEQF
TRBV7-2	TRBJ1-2	ASSPDRVIEIGYT
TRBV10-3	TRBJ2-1	AISAPPHREGIHDEQF